These 20 T cell receptor beta chains share one sample of origin, sequenced in a study of blood T cell repertoires in COVID-19 (dated by TCRdb to between 2020 and 2021). Library preparation was by the immunoSEQ multiplex PCR assay. Imported from immuneACCESS, the table was reduced by TCRdb to in-frame sequences with V and J called. These copies leave out some clones; in studies compared against another copy, an unresolved V gene accounts for under half, and the cause of the remainder is not known. Recorded for this sample are some 140,000 clones; roughly 83% of them occurred a single time. Jointly, the top ten make up 4.5% to 7% of the sample. The specimen sequenced was PBMCs or T cells enriched from blood (not recorded which). Every receptor here comes from a man between 35 and 55 years old with acute COVID-19.

The genes are TRBV7-8 and TRBJ2-7, with 7 bases fitting TRBD1. The CDR3 contains 14 residues. Germline V gene lookup returns CDR1 SGHVS and CDR2 FQNEAQ. V dropped 1 base and J dropped 6; count of bases not matched to a gene: 6. The CDR3 reads CASSLEGTVREQYF. The CDR3 DNA reads as TGTGCCAGCAGCTTAGAAGGGACAGTACGCGAGCAGTACTTC.

The chain joins TRBV18 to TRBJ1-4; 9 bases map to TRBD1. The CDR3 has 15 residues. Germline V lookup: CDR1 KGHSH, CDR2 LQKENI. J was trimmed by 5 bases and V by 3 bases; bases with no gene match: 4. The CDR3 DNA sequence: TGTGCCAGCTCACCGACAGGACAGGGGAATGAAAAACTGTTTTTT. Residues: CASSPTGQGNEKLFF.

The chain recombines TRBV7-9 with TRBJ1-2; D is unclear. The germline V and J ends were trimmed by 5 bases and 6 bases, with 25 bases remaining between them. Per germline, CDR1 SEHNR and CDR2 FQNEAQ (reference sequence). This CDR3 spans 17 amino acids. The CDR3 bases are TGTGCCAGCAGCCCAAACGGCATACTAGAGGGAGGTGATGGCTACACCTTC. This gives the protein CASSPNGILEGGDGYTF.

This clone was picked up one time. The chain combines TRBV5-4 with TRBJ1-6, with TRBD1 identical over 7 bases. Germline CDR1 reads SGHNT; CDR2 reads YYREEE (reference sequence). Losses at the gene ends were 1 base for V and 8 bases for J; bases not matched to a gene: 3. The CDR3 extends over 14 amino acids. CDR3 nucleotide sequence: TGTGCCAGCAGCTTGAACAGGGGAGATTCACCCCTCCACTTT. This encodes CASSLNRGDSPLHF.

This clone was picked up a small number of times. This chain joins TRBV5-1 and TRBJ1-4, with D possibly TRBD1 on 6 matching bases. Germline V gives CDR1 SGHRS, CDR2 YFSETQ. V shed 5 bases and J shed 7 bases, with 18 bases lying between them. The CDR3 is 15 amino acids. The DNA of the CDR3 is TGCGCCAGCAGTCGGGGGGCGGGAGATCGTGAAAAACTGTTTTTT. This translates into CASSRGAGDREKLFF.

The chain has TRBV7-9 and TRBJ2-2; unclear D gene. In germline, CDR1 is SEHNR, CDR2 FQNEAQ (reference sequence). V was cut by 4 bases and J by 2 bases, with 23 bases left in between. The CDR3 runs 19 residues. CDR3 loop: CASSSPDSSGFPNTGELFF. As DNA, the CDR3 is TGTGCCAGCAGCTCCCCCGATAGCTCTGGATTCCCAAACACCGGGGAGCTGTTTTTT.

The rearrangement links TRBV2 to TRBJ2-7, with 9 bases that match TRBD1. The germline V gene has CDR1 SNHLY and CDR2 FYNNEI. Trimming took 11 bases from V and 3 from J; bases not matched to a gene: 8. The CDR3 is 13 amino acids. The CDR3 nucleotides read TGTGCCGGAGCCCGGGACAGGGACTACGAGCAGTACTTC. Residues: CAGARDRDYEQYF.

The V call is TRBV28, the J call TRBJ2-3, with D maybe TRBD2 (5 bases). The CDR3 consists of 15 residues. Deletions cut 2 bases from V and 0 bases from J, with 9 bases between. The germline CDR1 and CDR2 sequences are MDHEN and SYDVKM. The CDR3 DNA reads as TGTGCCAGCAGTTTACTAGCATTTAGCACAGATACGCAGTATTTT. Protein sequence: CASSLLAFSTDTQYF.

J is TRBJ1-1 and V is TRBV28, with TRBD1 as a possible D gene (5 bases). The V and J ends lost 2 bases and 2 bases respectively, with 12 bases between them. Germline V gene lookup returns CDR1 MDHEN and CDR2 SYDVKM. The CDR3 contains 15 residues. CDR3 DNA sequence: TGTGCCAGCAGTTTAAAGGCAGGGCGAAACACTGAAGCTTTCTTT. This sequence encodes CASSLKAGRNTEAFF.

This clone has only one observation. This chain uses TRBV19 with TRBJ1-5; TRBD1 matches at 8 bases. The CDR3 is 18 amino acids. Germline V lookup: CDR1 LNHDA, CDR2 SQIVND (reference sequence). J lost 0 bases, V lost 4 bases, and 11 bases had no gene match. CDR3 in amino acids: CASSKRGTGAYSNQPQHF. The CDR3 bases are TGTGCCAGTAGTAAGAGGGGGACAGGAGCATATAGCAATCAGCCCCAGCATTTT.

Only one count was recorded for this clone. The V gene is TRBV11-2, the J gene TRBJ1-4; 8 nucleotides agree with TRBD1. CDR3 size: 16 residues. Germline trimming cut 1 base from V and 6 bases from J; bases unmatched to any gene: 7. In germline, CDR1 is SGHAT, CDR2 FQNNGV. The CDR3 DNA follows: TGTGCCAGCAGCTTAGCCAGGGGGCTGGGGGATGAAAAACTGTTTTTT. This gives the protein CASSLARGLGDEKLFF.

The J gene is TRBJ2-1, the V gene TRBV25-1; weak D call: TRBD2 (6 bases). Germline-derived CDR1 and CDR2 are MGHDK and SYGVNS. Deletions cut 6 bases from V and 2 bases from J, with 14 bases between. CDR3 length: 15 residues. The CDR3, as DNA: TGTGCCAGCAGCCTCGGGAGTGGTGCCTACAATGAGCAGTTCTTC. This codes for CASSLGSGAYNEQFF. Full variable domain (outside the CDR3, taken from reference TRBV25-1 and TRBJ2-1): EADIYQTPRYLVIGTGKKITLECSQTMGHDKMYWYQQDPGMELHLIHYSYGVNSTEKGDLSSESTVSRIRTEHFPLTLESARPSHTSQYLCASSLGSGAYNEQFFGPGTRLTVL.

The chain recombines TRBV28 with TRBJ1-4; 10 bases line up with TRBD1. Unmatched junction bases numbered 12, after V lost 10 bases and J lost 10 bases. The CDR3 runs to 14 residues. CDR1 is MDHEN, CDR2 SYDVKM, per germline. The CDR3 reads CATNSGTGVGKLFF. In DNA form, the CDR3 reads TGTGCCACCAATAGCGGGACAGGGGTTGGAAAACTGTTTTTT.

The V gene is TRBV4-3, the J gene TRBJ2-3, with 7 bases identical to TRBD2. The CDR3 runs 19 residues. The V segment lost 4 bases and the J segment 0 bases; nucleotides outside the gene matches: 16. The germline CDR1 and CDR2 sequences are LGHNA and YSLEER. The CDR3 region is CASSPRPVGREGSTDTQYF. Written as DNA, the CDR3 is TGCGCCAGCAGCCCAAGGCCGGTCGGCAGGGAGGGTAGCACAGATACGCAGTATTTT.

The rearrangement joins TRBV6-6 to TRBJ2-2; 7 bases line up with TRBD1. V was pared by 4 bases and J by 6 bases, with 8 bases of the junction left unmatched. The V gene's germline CDR1 is MNHNY and CDR2 SVGAGI (reference sequence). The CDR3 sequence is 15 residues long. The CDR3 spells CASSSGQEVPGELFF. CDR3 bases: TGTGCCAGCAGTTCCGGACAGGAAGTCCCCGGGGAGCTGTTTTTT.

The chain has TRBV9 and TRBJ2-2, with no clear D. The germline V and J ends were trimmed by 0 bases and 1 base, with 10 bases remaining between them. The germline V gene encodes CDR1 SGDLS and CDR2 YYNGEE. The CDR3 is 16 residues long. The CDR3 sequence: CASSVGQVLNTGELFF. DNA for the CDR3: TGTGCCAGCAGCGTAGGCCAGGTACTGAACACCGGGGAGCTGTTTTTT.

V and J are TRBV2 and TRBJ1-1; tentative D call: TRBD1 (6 bases). The V gene lost 2 bases and the J gene lost 4 bases, with 14 bases spanning the gap. This CDR3 is built from 15 residues. Germline V CDR1 and CDR2: SNHLY, FYNNEI. The CDR3, as DNA: TGTGCCAGCAGTGAAATGGGTCAGGGGTTCACTGAAGCTTTCTTT. Encoded protein: CASSEMGQGFTEAFF. Variable domain in full (rest from reference TRBV2 and TRBJ1-1): EPEVTQTPSHQVTQMGQEVILRCVPISNHLYFYWYRQILGQKVEFLVSFYNNEISEKSEIFDDQFSVERPDGSNFTLKIRSTKLEDSAMYFCASSEMGQGFTEAFFGQGTRLTVV.

This chain uses TRBV28 with TRBJ1-3; D ambiguous. V shed 6 bases and J shed 4 bases, with 16 bases lying between them. The CDR3 length is 15 residues. Per the germline V gene, CDR1 is MDHEN and CDR2 is SYDVKM. In nucleotides, the CDR3 is TGTGCCAGCAGCCCTCGTGGGCGTGAAGGAAACACCATATATTTT. It specifies CASSPRGREGNTIYF.

The V and J genes are TRBV18 and TRBJ2-5, with a tentative D call TRBD1 (6 bases). Germline CDR1 KGHSH, CDR2 LQKENI. This CDR3 comprises 16 residues. V dropped 0 bases and J dropped 3 bases, with 14 bases sitting between them. CDR3 sequence (DNA): TGTGCCAGCTCACCACCGGAGAGAGGGGGAAAAGAGACCCAGTACTTC. Residues: CASSPPERGGKETQYF.

The rearrangement uses TRBV4-1 and TRBJ1-6; TRBD1 is a possible D gene (5 bases). CDR1 is MGHRA and CDR2 is YSYEKL in the germline V gene. The V end was cut by 3 bases, the J end by 0 bases, with 15 bases between. The CDR3 has 18 residues. CDR3 amino acids: CASSHALPGGSYNSPLHF. The CDR3 DNA sequence: TGCGCCAGCAGCCACGCCCTGCCGGGGGGCTCCTATAATTCACCCCTCCACTTT.